This TCR beta chain was recorded in a study of human T cells and chemical hapten exposure. With 3 bases clipped from V and 5 bases from J, the junction kept 4 bases outside the gene matches. The CDR3 sequence is 15 residues long. MiXCR, run by TCRdb on the RACE reads, gives a single entry per CDR3 protein. Of 75,000 to 100,000 distinct CDR3 sequences listed, under 12% were seen once; the top ten hold less than 2.5%. The time point is: patch test 1, 2 weeks after DPC sensitization. As to treatment: therapeutic diphenylcyclopropenone sensitization with weekly scalp DPC. The TCR originated in a man aged 35-49 years with alopecia areata. Some clones in this sample may be carry-over from other donors' samples. The rearrangement uses TRBV12-3 or TRBV12-4 and TRBJ2-1; TRBD2 aligns across 10 bases. Specimen: whole blood, collected in connection with sensitization to the hapten diphenylcyclopropenone (DPC). The CDR3 coding sequence is TGTGCCAGCAGTTTTATAGCGGGAGGACACAATGAGCAGTTCTTC. Translating it yields CASSFIAGGHNEQFF.